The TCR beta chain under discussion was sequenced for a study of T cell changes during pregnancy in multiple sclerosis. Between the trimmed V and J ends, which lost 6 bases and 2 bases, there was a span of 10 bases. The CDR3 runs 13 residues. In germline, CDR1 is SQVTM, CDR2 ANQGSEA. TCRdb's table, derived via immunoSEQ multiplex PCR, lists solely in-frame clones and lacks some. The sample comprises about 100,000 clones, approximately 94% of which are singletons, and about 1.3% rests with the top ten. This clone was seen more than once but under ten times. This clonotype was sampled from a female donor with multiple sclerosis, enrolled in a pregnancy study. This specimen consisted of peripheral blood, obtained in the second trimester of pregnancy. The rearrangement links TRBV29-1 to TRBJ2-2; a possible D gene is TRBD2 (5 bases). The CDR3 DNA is TGCAGCGTGGAGCGGTCCAACACCGGGGAGCTGTTTTTT. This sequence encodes CSVERSNTGELFF.